This T cell receptor (beta chain) came from a study of blood T cell repertoires in COVID-19. The CDR3 is made up of 14 amino acids. V gave up 8 bases and J gave up 8 bases; unmatched junction bases: 12. Germline CDR1 reads SGHTA; CDR2 reads FQGNSA. In the source study's methods: Estimated nucleated cell counts came from reference gene primer amplification. TCRdb's copy holds only in-frame clones and misses some; the assay was immunoSEQ multiplex PCR. V and J calls and clone size are copied from that table; D and trimming were computed from the DNA. The table shows 45,000 to 65,000 clones, with around 87% occurring only once.

The chain has TRBV7-2 and TRBJ1-2, with 9 bases fitting TRBD1. This receptor was taken from a middle-aged man with active COVID-19. The sample comprised peripheral blood. CDR3 nucleotides: TGTGCCAGCGCGAAAGTAACAGGGGGCGAGGGCTACACCTTC. It yields the protein CASAKVTGGEGYTF.